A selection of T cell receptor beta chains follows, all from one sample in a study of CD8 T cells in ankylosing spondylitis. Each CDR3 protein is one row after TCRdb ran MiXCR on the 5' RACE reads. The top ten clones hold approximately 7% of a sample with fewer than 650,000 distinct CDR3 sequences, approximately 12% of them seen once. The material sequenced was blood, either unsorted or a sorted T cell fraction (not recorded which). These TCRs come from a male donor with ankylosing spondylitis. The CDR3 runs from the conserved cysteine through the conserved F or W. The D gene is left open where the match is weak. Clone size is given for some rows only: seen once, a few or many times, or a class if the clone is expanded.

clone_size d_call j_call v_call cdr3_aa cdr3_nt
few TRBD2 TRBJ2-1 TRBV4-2 CASSQESAGDFGEQFF TGTGCCAGCAGCCAAGAGTCGGCGGGAGATTTTGGTGAGCAGTTCTTC
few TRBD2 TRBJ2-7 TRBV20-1 CSAPEHLAGNYEQYF TGCAGTGCTCCAGAGCACCTAGCGGGAAACTACGAGCAGTACTTC
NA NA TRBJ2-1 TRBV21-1 CASRIRQDSSGRKSHNEQFF TGTGCCAGCAGGATAAGACAGGACTCTAGCGGGAGGAAATCTCACAATGAGCAGTTCTTC
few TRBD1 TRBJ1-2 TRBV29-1 CSVANRTGVLWYGYTF TGCAGCGTCGCAAACCGAACAGGGGTGCTTTGGTATGGCTACACCTTC
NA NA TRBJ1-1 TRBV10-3 CAISDPRRTEAFF TGTGCCATCAGTGACCCCAGGCGCACTGAAGCTTTCTTT
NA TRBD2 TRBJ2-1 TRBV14 CASGSSGRNYNEQFF TGTGCCAGCGGGTCTAGCGGGAGGAACTACAATGAGCAGTTCTTC
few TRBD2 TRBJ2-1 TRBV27 CASSSPSGSGHEQFF TGTGCCAGCAGTTCCCCTAGCGGGAGCGGTCATGAGCAGTTCTTC
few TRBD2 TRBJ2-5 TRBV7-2 CASSPQAGGETQYF TGTGCCAGCAGCCCTCAAGCGGGAGGGGAGACCCAGTACTTC
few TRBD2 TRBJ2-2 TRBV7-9 CASSGGLAGETGELFF TGTGCCAGCAGCGGCGGACTAGCGGGAGAAACCGGGGAGCTGTTTTTT
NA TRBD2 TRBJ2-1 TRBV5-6 CASTTAGGEPSSSYNEQFF TGTGCCAGCACAACAGCTGGGGGGGAACCCTCGAGCTCCTACAATGAGCAGTTCTTC
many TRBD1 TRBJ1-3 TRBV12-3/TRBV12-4 CASSLGRTGVPGNTIYF TGTGCCAGCAGTTTGGGCAGAACAGGGGTACCTGGAAACACCATATATTTT
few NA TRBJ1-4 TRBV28 CASSTPSRGDEKLFF TGTGCCAGCAGCACTCCCTCCCGAGGGGACGAAAAACTGTTTTTT
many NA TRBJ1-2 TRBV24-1 CATAWGSYGYTF TGTGCCACTGCCTGGGGTAGCTATGGCTACACCTTC
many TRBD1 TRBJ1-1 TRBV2 CASTLDRMRAFF TGTGCCAGCACCTTGGACAGGATGAGGGCTTTCTTT
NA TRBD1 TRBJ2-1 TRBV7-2 CASSSVGDRGRNEQFF TGTGCCAGCAGCTCCGTGGGAGACAGGGGGCGCAATGAGCAGTTCTTC